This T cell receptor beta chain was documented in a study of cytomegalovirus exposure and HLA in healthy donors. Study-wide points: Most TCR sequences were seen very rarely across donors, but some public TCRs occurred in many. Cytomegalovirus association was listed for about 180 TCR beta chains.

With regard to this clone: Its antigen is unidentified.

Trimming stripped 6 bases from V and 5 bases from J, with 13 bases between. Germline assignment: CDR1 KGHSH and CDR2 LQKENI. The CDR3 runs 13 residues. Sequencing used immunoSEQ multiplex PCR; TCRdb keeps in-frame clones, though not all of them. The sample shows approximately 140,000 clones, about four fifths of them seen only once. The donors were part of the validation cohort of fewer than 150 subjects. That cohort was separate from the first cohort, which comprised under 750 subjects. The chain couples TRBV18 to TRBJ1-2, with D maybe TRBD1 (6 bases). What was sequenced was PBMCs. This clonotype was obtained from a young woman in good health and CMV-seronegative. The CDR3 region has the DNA TGTGCCAGCTCCCCGGCGGACAGTTATGGCTACACCTTC. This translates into CASSPADSYGYTF.